This record concerns one TCR beta chain sequence. Assay: immunoSEQ multiplex PCR; the TCRdb copy retains only in-frame clones and omits some. The sample records around 30,000 clones, about 90% being singletons. The data belong to a study of blood T cell repertoires in COVID-19. Whole-study context: Collection of acute and convalescent COVID-19 samples took place in the United States, Italy and Spain.

Deletions cut 2 bases from V and 12 bases from J, with 11 bases between. The CDR3 is made up of 13 amino acids. The clonotype was recovered from a middle-aged man with active COVID-19. The chain uses TRBV12-3 or TRBV12-4 and TRBJ1-6; D might be TRBD1 (6 bases). Sequencing was carried out using peripheral blood. CDR3: CASSLRGQQPLHF. Here the CDR3 DNA reads TGTGCCAGCAGTTTAAGGGGACAACAACCCCTCCACTTT.